This paragraph covers one T cell receptor beta chain sequence. RNA amounts of roughly 0.45 to 1 ug underwent reverse transcription with random hexamers. Each CDR3 protein gets one entry after TCRdb re-called the immunoSEQ multiplex PCR reads with MiXCR. The sample has almost 450,000 distinct CDR3 sequences, around 85% seen once. Blood CD8+ and CD4+ T cells underwent high-throughput TCR beta sequencing. The multiple sclerosis controls were treatment-naive patients with relapsing-remitting disease that was stable or active. TEMRA cells were enriched by FACS, while CD8+ and CD4+ T cells were obtained through a negative isolation that was performed magnetically. This entry belongs to a study of CD8 T cells in Susac syndrome. CDR1 and CDR2 from the germline V gene are SNHLY and FYNNEI. The CDR3 sequence is 15 residues long. V dropped 8 bases and J dropped 3 bases, with 16 bases sitting between them.

Sequencing was performed on CD8+ T cells from PBMCs. This TCR came from a human donor with multiple sclerosis. The rearrangement links TRBV2 to TRBJ1-4, with a tentative D call TRBD1 (5 bases). This CDR3 is CASATGVGANEKLFF. The CDR3 DNA reads TGTGCCAGCGCAACAGGCGTTGGAGCTAATGAAAAACTGTTTTTT.